The clone carrying this T cell receptor (beta chain) was counted many times. Antigen: not known. The data originate from a study of CD8 T cells in ankylosing spondylitis. Whole-study results and caveats: Reports say disease-linked clones showed up significantly more in matched ankylosing spondylitis synovial fluid.

Germline V gene data show CDR1 as MNHEY and CDR2 as SVGAGI. V shed 6 bases and J shed 4 bases, with 15 bases lying between them. The CDR3 is 14 residues long. One entry per CDR3 protein results from TCRdb running MiXCR on the 5' RACE reads. Among about 230,000 distinct CDR3 sequences listed, less than 9.5% were seen once. This receptor was obtained from a female donor with ankylosing spondylitis or in good health (not recorded which). The rearrangement links TRBV6-5 to TRBJ1-2; D might be TRBD1 (5 bases). Source material: blood, either unsorted or a sorted T cell fraction (not recorded which). CDR3 sequence: CASSLGGRAYGYTF. The CDR3 DNA sequence: TGTGCCAGCAGCCTGGGGGGACGGGCCTATGGCTACACCTTC.